The clone carrying this T cell receptor beta chain was detected a few times. Its antigen is as yet unknown. This record comes from a study of identical twins. Study-level points and caveats: There is a chance that invariant MAIT and iNKT cells partially muddied zero-insertion analyses.

Template switching supplied a universal primer site; unique molecular identifiers were carried on the cDNA. TCRdb analysed the 5' RACE reads with MiXCR anew, one entry per CDR3 protein. The table has about 220,000 distinct CDR3 sequences, around 7.6% seen once. The CDR3 is made up of 15 amino acids. The germline CDR1 and CDR2 sequences are MNHEY and SMNVEV (reference sequence). V shed 2 bases and J 7 bases; nucleotides not matched to a gene: 5. These data were also filed under a second study, of yellow fever vaccine responses in identical twins.

The receptor's source is a woman aged 18-29 years in good health. The sequencing sample was made of CD8+ T cells sorted from blood. The chain couples TRBV27 to TRBJ2-2; 9 bases agree with TRBD2. The CDR3 sequence: CASSLPAGGFGELFF. DNA of the CDR3: TGTGCCAGCAGTTTACCGGCGGGAGGGTTCGGGGAGCTGTTTTTT.